What follows are 18 T cell receptor beta chains derived from one specimen sequenced in a study of T cell clones after liver transplantation. The data were produced by immunoSEQ multiplex PCR, yet TCRdb's version contains in-frame clones alone and is incomplete. This table has 95,000 to 110,000 clones, 80% to 90% appearing once. This specimen was CD4+ T cells from blood, taken approximately 50 months after liver transplant. The receptors were gathered from a human patient who received a liver transplant. The graft donor may account for some of the T cells.

The V gene is TRBV2, the J gene TRBJ1-1, with D perhaps TRBD1 (6 bases). The germline gives CDR1 SNHLY, CDR2 FYNNEI. The CDR3 runs to 15 residues. Deletions cut 1 base from V and 2 bases from J, with 11 bases between. DNA for the CDR3: TGTGCCAGCAGTGAAGGTGGACAGTTCAACACTGAAGCTTTCTTT. Its protein is CASSEGGQFNTEAFF.

This clone came up a few times. The CDR3: CASRTSGMGDTQYF. The CDR3 DNA sequence: TGCGCCAGCAGGACTAGCGGGATGGGAGATACGCAGTATTTT. The V gene is TRBV5-1, the J gene TRBJ2-3; 11 bases are shared with TRBD2. V trimming: 5 bases; J trimming: 5 bases; junction bases outside the gene matches: 4. Germline lookup yields CDR1 SGHRS and CDR2 YFSETQ. This CDR3 spans 14 amino acids.

The sample holds a few counts of this clone. The genes are TRBV5-4 and TRBJ1-6, with unresolved D. Germline V lookup: CDR1 SGHNT, CDR2 YYREEE (reference sequence). The length of the CDR3 is 15 residues. Trimming pared 4 bases from V and 6 bases from J, leaving 14 bases between. CDR3 nucleotide sequence: TGTGCCAGCAGCCTCCCCGGTATCAGTAATTCACCCCTCCACTTT. It codes for CASSLPGISNSPLHF.

This chain connects TRBV5-1 to TRBJ2-3; D is possibly TRBD1 (5 bases). The V gene lost 6 bases and the J gene lost 4 bases, with 12 bases spanning the gap. Germline CDR1 is SGHRS and CDR2 is YFSETQ. This CDR3 has 13 residues. CDR3 amino acids: CASMLSQADTQYF. CDR3 in DNA: TGCGCCAGCATGCTGTCACAGGCAGATACGCAGTATTTT.

At least ten counts were recorded for this clone. CDR3 DNA: TGCGCCAGCAGCCAACCGGGCCGCACTGAAGCTTTCTTT. Translation: CASSQPGRTEAFF. The V call is TRBV5-1, the J call TRBJ1-1; D gene ambiguous. The V end lost 4 bases, the J end lost 4 bases, and 11 bases lay between the germline ends. Per germline, CDR1 SGHRS and CDR2 YFSETQ. The CDR3 is 13 residues long.

The rearrangement links TRBV5-1 to TRBJ2-3; 10 bases agree with TRBD2. Germline CDR1 SGHRS, CDR2 YFSETQ. V lost 1 base and J lost 1; bases outside the gene matches: 6. There are 17 residues in the CDR3. CDR3: CASSLNLAGARTDTQYF. In DNA, the CDR3 is TGCGCCAGCAGCTTGAATCTAGCGGGGGCCCGCACAGATACGCAGTATTTT.

V and J are TRBV4-2 and TRBJ1-3; maybe TRBD1 (5 bases). V lost 2 bases and J 6 bases, leaving 17 bases between the germline ends. The CDR3 is made up of 16 amino acids. Germline V gene lookup returns CDR1 LGHNA and CDR2 YNFKEQ. Written as DNA, the CDR3 is TGTGCCAGCAGCCAACTCCACGGGACGATAACAAACACCATATATTTT. Translated, it gives CASSQLHGTITNTIYF.

This clone was detected a few times. The CDR3: CASSRGRGAIEQYF. DNA for the CDR3: TGTGCCAGTAGTAGGGGCAGGGGAGCGATCGAGCAGTACTTC. The chain employs TRBV19 and TRBJ2-7, with D tentatively TRBD1 (6 bases). Trimming cost V 4 bases and J 6 bases, with 16 bases left between them. There are 14 residues in the CDR3. CDR1 is LNHDA and CDR2 is SQIVND in the germline V gene (reference sequence).

The chain is built from TRBV29-1 and TRBJ1-1; perhaps TRBD1 as D (5 bases). Deletions cut 7 bases from V and 0 bases from J, with 15 bases between. Germline V gene data show CDR1 as SQVTM and CDR2 as ANQGSEA. This CDR3 is 14 amino acids long. The CDR3 nucleotides read TGCAGCGCCCGGGGCATACTAATGAACACTGAAGCTTTCTTT. Amino acids: CSARGILMNTEAFF.

This clone was seen a single time. This rearrangement joins TRBV19 to TRBJ2-1, with 8 bases aligning to TRBD1. The trim removed 3 bases at V and 7 bases at J, leaving 8 bases unmatched. CDR3 length equals 15 residues. Germline CDR1 reads LNHDA; CDR2 reads SQIVND (reference sequence). CDR3 DNA: TGTGCCAGTAGTATGGCCAGGGGGCGTCGGAATGAGCAGTTCTTC. It specifies CASSMARGRRNEQFF.

This chain joins TRBV28 and TRBJ2-5, with TRBD1 matching over 7 bases. Germline V CDR1 and CDR2: MDHEN, SYDVKM. This CDR3 comprises 14 residues. J lost 0 bases, V lost 7 bases, and 5 bases had no gene match. CDR3 sequence: CASIRQGNQETQYF. CDR3 DNA sequence: TGTGCCAGCATCCGACAGGGTAACCAAGAGACCCAGTACTTC.

V gene TRBV9 combines with J gene TRBJ2-1, with a weak D call TRBD1 (6 bases). The CDR3 covers 14 residues. CDR1 SGDLS and CDR2 YYNGEE come from the germline V gene. The CDR3 sequence is CGGEGTRPYNEQFF. The CDR3 coding sequence is TGTGGAGGTGAGGGGACACGCCCCTACAATGAGCAGTTCTTC.

The V and J genes are TRBV30 and TRBJ1-6; D remains unclear. CDR3 size: 17 residues. Germline V gene data show CDR1 as GTSNPN and CDR2 as SVGIG (reference sequence). V lost 0 bases and J lost 5, with 17 bases in between. The CDR3: CAWSVPVGRRNNSPLHF. DNA of the CDR3: TGTGCCTGGAGTGTACCGGTTGGTCGCCGGAATAATTCACCCCTCCACTTT.

J is TRBJ1-1 and V is TRBV5-1; possibly TRBD1 for D (5 bases). Germline-derived CDR1 and CDR2 are SGHRS and YFSETQ. This CDR3 spans 14 amino acids. V was trimmed by 4 bases and J by 5 bases, leaving 15 bases between them. CDR3 nucleotides: TGCGCCAGCAGCCCAAAGGGGACCCCAACTGAAGCTTTCTTT. It codes for CASSPKGTPTEAFF.

CDR3 DNA sequence: TGTGCCAGCAGCTTGGGTAGGGGCGTCGGGAGCAATCAGCCCCAGCATTTT. Protein sequence: CASSLGRGVGSNQPQHF. This chain uses TRBV5-5 with TRBJ1-5; a possible D gene is TRBD1 (5 bases). Germline CDR1 and CDR2: SGHKS and YYEKEE (reference sequence). V was pared by 0 bases and J by 1 base, with 14 bases between. The CDR3 is 17 residues long.

The chain uses TRBV2 and TRBJ2-7; D might be TRBD1 (6 bases). The CDR3 has 14 residues. Deletions cut 6 bases from V and 0 bases from J, with 12 bases between. Germline loops: CDR1 SNHLY, CDR2 FYNNEI. The CDR3 nucleotides read TGTGCCAGCAGCCCAGACAGGAGCTCCTACGAGCAGTACTTC. Translated, it gives CASSPDRSSYEQYF. The full variable domain, its missing parts supplied by reference TRBV2 and TRBJ2-7, is EPEVTQTPSHQVTQMGQEVILRCVPISNHLYFYWYRQILGQKVEFLVSFYNNEISEKSEIFDDQFSVERPDGSNFTLKIRSTKLEDSAMYFCASSPDRSSYEQYFGPGTRLTVT.

The V gene is TRBV6-1, the J gene TRBJ2-1; maybe TRBD1 (5 bases). V shed 1 base and J shed 5 bases, with 18 bases lying between them. CDR1 and CDR2 (germline): MNHNS, SASEGT. CDR3 length: 17 amino acids. The CDR3 nucleotides are TGTGCCAGCAGTGAAGGGGGCTACAGACAATTACACAATGAGCAGTTCTTC. Translated: CASSEGGYRQLHNEQFF.

This clone turned up a few times. The rearrangement uses TRBV7-3 and TRBJ2-6; weak D call: TRBD1 (5 bases). Germline CDR1 is SGHTA and CDR2 is FQGTGA. The CDR3 is 16 amino acids. Trimming took off 5 bases at V and 0 bases at J, with 11 bases between the two ends. The CDR3, as DNA: TGTGCCAGCAGCGCCAAGCAGGGCTCTGGGGCCAACGTCCTGACTTTC. The encoded protein is CASSAKQGSGANVLTF.